The 30 T cell receptor beta chains presented below share a single source sample, sequenced in a study of blood T cells in healthy people across ages. Primers used in a second PCR of roughly 6 to 11 cycles were a sample-barcoded 5' primer and a J-beta primer mix. MiXCR was run by TCRdb on the 5' RACE reads, yielding one entry per CDR3 protein. The sample contains 790,000 or so distinct CDR3 sequences, 56% of which appear only once. The sequenced sample was blood. The receptor source for this set is a middle-aged man in good health.

This rearrangement joins TRBV10-2 to TRBJ2-3; D may be TRBD1 (5 bases). The CDR3 contains 13 residues. Trimming removed 5 bases at V and 6 bases at J, with 12 bases between. The germline CDR1 and CDR2 sequences are WSHSY and SAAADI. The CDR3 region is CASSITGPDTQYF. As DNA, the CDR3 is TGCGCCAGCAGTATTACAGGACCCGATACGCAGTATTTT.

The rearrangement uses TRBV11-3 and TRBJ2-3; D not certain. Germline-derived CDR1 and CDR2 are SGHNT and YENEEA. The V end lost 9 bases, the J end lost 0 bases, and 13 bases lay between the germline ends. The CDR3 spans 14 residues. In nucleotides, the CDR3 is TGTGCCAGTAGCCCCCACCTTAGCACAGATACGCAGTATTTT. Its protein product is CASSPHLSTDTQYF.

The chain is built from TRBV10-3 and TRBJ2-1; no clear D gene. This CDR3 contains 12 residues. V lost 4 bases, J lost 8 bases, and 9 bases lay in between. Germline CDR1 reads ENHRY; CDR2 reads SYGVKD. CDR3 sequence: CAISGISDEQFF. CDR3 nucleotides: TGTGCCATCAGTGGAATCAGCGATGAGCAGTTCTTC.

In its sample, this clonotype was seen a few times. The gene calls are TRBV29-1 and TRBJ2-1; 9 positions match TRBD2. Germline CDR1 and CDR2: SQVTM and ANQGSEA. The CDR3 totals 14 residues. After removal of 6 bases from V and 4 bases from J, the junction contained 7 bases not matched to a gene. The chain's CDR3 is CSVARLAVYNEQFF. As DNA, the CDR3 is TGCAGCGTCGCACGACTAGCGGTATACAATGAGCAGTTCTTC.

The table lists this clonotype with a few counts. V gene TRBV4-2 combines with J gene TRBJ1-2; D is possibly TRBD1 (5 bases). CDR3 length: 15 amino acids. CDR1 LGHNA and CDR2 YNFKEQ come from the germline V gene. V lost 0 bases, J lost 4 bases, and 12 bases lay in between. The CDR3 DNA follows: TGTGCCAGCAGCCAAGACCCGGGGCAGGGCTATGGCTACACCTTC. It specifies CASSQDPGQGYGYTF.

This clonotype was observed a few times. The chain has TRBV28 and TRBJ1-2; D unresolved. Trimming took 4 bases from V and 7 from J, leaving 10 bases between them. The CDR3 extends over 12 amino acids. CDR1 is MDHEN, CDR2 SYDVKM, per germline. The CDR3 here is CASSSNRGGYTF. The CDR3, as DNA: TGTGCCAGCAGTTCCAACAGAGGTGGCTACACCTTC.

The V call is TRBV28, the J call TRBJ2-7, with TRBD2 matching 11 bases. CDR3 length equals 17 residues. Germline V gene data show CDR1 as MDHEN and CDR2 as SYDVKM. The junction had 12 bases not matched to a gene; V was cut back by 3 bases and J by 5 bases. CDR3 in DNA: TGTGCCAGCAGTTTCCCGACTAGCGGGACCTTTAAGGACGAGCAGTACTTC. Its translation: CASSFPTSGTFKDEQYF.

This clonotype came up once. This chain links TRBV20-1 with TRBJ2-3; either TRBD1 or TRBD2 may fit D (6 bases each). Per the germline V gene, CDR1 is DFQATT and CDR2 is SNEGSKA (reference sequence). The CDR3 has 18 amino acids. V shed 0 bases and J shed 0 bases, with 19 bases lying between them. As DNA, the CDR3 is TGCAGTGCTAGAGATACGGGGCGGGGCACAGGGAGCACAGATACGCAGTATTTT. Encoded protein: CSARDTGRGTGSTDTQYF.

The DNA of the CDR3 is TGTGCCAGCAGCGTAGAATCCGGGGGTCGGGAGACCCAGTACTTC. Protein: CASSVESGGRETQYF. The chain carries TRBV9 and TRBJ2-7; TRBD2 is a possible D gene (6 bases). The J call may be in error: the DNA end matches TRBJ2-5 better. The V gene's germline CDR1 is SGDLS and CDR2 YYNGEE. The CDR3 runs 15 residues.

The sample holds one count of this clonotype. The chain uses TRBV7-2 and TRBJ2-2; a weak D match, TRBD2 (6 bases). Per the germline V gene, CDR1 is SGHTA and CDR2 is FQGNSA. The CDR3 has 14 amino acids. V lost 3 bases and J lost 6, with 11 bases in between. The DNA of the CDR3 is TGTGCCAGCAGCTTGAGTTGGGGGGCCGGGGAGCTGTTTTTT. Translated, it gives CASSLSWGAGELFF.

The chain has TRBV28 and TRBJ2-1, with D tentatively TRBD1 (5 bases). V lost 5 bases to trimming and J lost 6 bases, with 11 bases between them. The CDR3 runs 13 residues. Looked up from germline, CDR1 is MDHEN and CDR2 is SYDVKM. The CDR3 DNA reads TGTGCCAGCAGTCCCGACAGCTTCAATGAGCAGTTCTTC. It yields the protein CASSPDSFNEQFF.

V is TRBV7-2 and J is TRBJ2-3; a weak D match, TRBD2 (6 bases). Trimming cost V 3 bases and J 1 base, with 11 bases left between them. The CDR3 spans 15 residues. Germline-derived CDR1 and CDR2 are SGHTA and FQGNSA. Here the CDR3 reads CASSFQASGTDTQYF. CDR3 bases: TGTGCCAGCAGCTTCCAGGCTAGCGGCACAGATACGCAGTATTTT.

In DNA, the CDR3 is TGTGCCATCAGTCCAAGCTTTACCCCAGGGGGGAGGTCAGATACGCAGTATTTT. Encoded protein: CAISPSFTPGGRSDTQYF. V and J are TRBV10-3 and TRBJ2-3, with D perhaps TRBD1 (7 bases). Germline values: CDR1 ENHRY, CDR2 SYGVKD. CDR3 length equals 18 residues. V was clipped by 5 bases and J by 4 bases, with 25 bases between them.

This clonotype was recorded a few times. The V and J genes are TRBV20-1 and TRBJ2-7; D not resolved. The V and J ends lost 2 bases and 6 bases respectively, with 8 bases between them. This CDR3 is 11 amino acids long. The V gene's germline CDR1 is DFQATT and CDR2 SNEGSKA (reference sequence). The CDR3 region has the DNA TGCAGTGCTAGATACGCGGCCGAGCAGTACTTC. This sequence encodes CSARYAAEQYF.

V gene TRBV4-3 combines with J gene TRBJ2-1, with D perhaps matching TRBD2 (7 bases). The CDR3 length is 13 residues. The germline V and J ends were trimmed by 5 bases and 6 bases, with 11 bases remaining between them. The germline gives CDR1 LGHNA, CDR2 YSLEER. The CDR3 loop reads CASSGGAFNEQFF. The CDR3 DNA sequence: TGCGCCAGCAGCGGGGGGGCATTCAATGAGCAGTTCTTC.

The chain carries TRBV5-1 and TRBJ2-4; 12 bases map to TRBD1. Trimming took 1 base from V and 1 from J; bases not matched to a gene: 15. CDR3 length equals 21 residues. Germline CDR1 reads SGHRS; CDR2 reads YFSETQ. The CDR3 region is CASSLISPGQGASLAKNIQYF. CDR3 DNA: TGCGCCAGCAGCTTGATTAGTCCGGGACAGGGGGCCAGCCTGGCCAAAAACATTCAGTACTTC. The full variable domain, rest sourced from reference TRBV5-1 and TRBJ2-4, is KAGVTQTPRYLIKTRGQQVTLSCSPISGHRSVSWYQQTPGQGLQFLFEYFSETQRNKGNFPGRFSGRQFSNSRSEMNVSTLELGDSALYLCASSLISPGQGASLAKNIQYFGAGTRLSVL.

The chain recombines TRBV6-2 or TRBV6-3 with TRBJ2-1, with 10 bases lining up with TRBD2. The CDR3 length is 18 residues. Germline CDR1 and CDR2: MNHEY and SVGEGT. Trimming took 8 bases from V and 4 from J; bases not matched to a gene: 17. CDR3 nucleotide sequence: TGTGCCAGCCTCACAAAGGCCGTCGGACTAGCGGAGTACAATGAGCAGTTCTTC. This encodes CASLTKAVGLAEYNEQFF.

The chain links TRBV11-1 to TRBJ2-4, with 7 bases fitting TRBD2. Germline V gene data show CDR1 as SGHAT and CDR2 as FQDESV (reference sequence). This CDR3 region has 21 residues. Losses at the gene ends were 0 bases for V and 1 base for J; bases not matched to a gene: 18. The CDR3 here is CASSLAWREIGYRVAKNIQYF. CDR3 bases: TGTGCCAGCAGCTTAGCTTGGCGGGAGATTGGCTATAGGGTTGCCAAAAACATTCAGTACTTC.

The rearrangement links TRBV7-2 to TRBJ2-1; 7 bases agree with TRBD2. Trimming cost V 4 bases and J 5 bases; bases outside gene matches: 5. Germline assignment: CDR1 SGHTA and CDR2 FQGNSA. This CDR3 has 14 residues. CDR3 sequence: CASSWPGTNNEQFF. DNA for the CDR3: TGTGCCAGCAGCTGGCCCGGGACTAACAATGAGCAGTTCTTC.

The chain joins TRBV7-9 to TRBJ2-1, with D possibly matching TRBD2 (5 bases). Trimming removed 4 bases from V and 6 bases from J, with 13 bases in between. Germline V gene lookup returns CDR1 SEHNR and CDR2 FQNEAQ (reference sequence). The CDR3 loop spans 14 amino acids. CDR3 region: CASSYMDSTNEQFF. The CDR3 DNA sequence: TGTGCCAGCAGCTACATGGACTCCACCAATGAGCAGTTCTTC. The whole variable domain, remainder taken from reference TRBV7-9 and TRBJ2-1, is DTGVSQNPRHKITKRGQNVTFRCDPISEHNRLYWYRQTLGQGPEFLTYFQNEAQLEKSRLLSDRFSAERPKGSFSTLEIQRTEQGDSAMYLCASSYMDSTNEQFFGPGTRLTVL.

The chain is built from TRBV20-1 and TRBJ2-1, with 11 bases fitting TRBD2. Germline V gene data show CDR1 as DFQATT and CDR2 as SNEGSKA (reference sequence). V shed 5 bases, J shed 13 bases, and the junction held 16 bases outside the gene matches. The CDR3 loop spans 15 amino acids. This CDR3 is CSADHSGRARAPQFF. The CDR3 DNA follows: TGCAGTGCTGACCATAGCGGGAGGGCCCGGGCCCCCCAGTTCTTC.

The chain joins TRBV20-1 to TRBJ2-4, with D unclear. The last part of the DNA fits TRBJ2-7 better; the J call may be wrong. Germline V gene lookup returns CDR1 DFQATT and CDR2 SNEGSKA (reference sequence). The CDR3 loop spans 12 amino acids. DNA for the CDR3: TGCAGTGCTAGAACTGAATTTTACGAGCAGTACTTC. It is translated as CSARTEFYEQYF.

This chain joins TRBV6-2 or TRBV6-3 and TRBJ1-1, with D possibly matching TRBD1 (6 bases). V lost 6 bases to trimming and J lost 1 base, with 24 bases between them. This CDR3 is 18 amino acids long. The V gene's germline CDR1 is MNHEY and CDR2 SVGEGT. CDR3 in amino acids: CASRLRWGGQGPNTEAFF. CDR3 coding DNA: TGTGCCAGCAGATTACGGTGGGGGGGCCAGGGACCGAACACTGAAGCTTTCTTT.

This clonotype was seen a handful of times. The V gene is TRBV4-3, the J gene TRBJ1-1, with TRBD1 matching over 8 bases. The CDR3 extends over 16 amino acids. The V and J ends lost 1 base and 6 bases, in that order; junction bases with no gene match: 10. The germline gives CDR1 LGHNA, CDR2 YSLEER. CDR3 region: CASSQGSQGARAEAFF. The DNA of the CDR3 is TGCGCCAGCAGCCAAGGTTCGCAGGGGGCGAGGGCTGAAGCTTTCTTT.

In DNA form, the CDR3 reads TGTGCCAGCAGCCCTCCCGGACTAGCTCAAGAGACCCAGTACTTC. Translated, it gives CASSPPGLAQETQYF. The rearrangement uses TRBV3-1 and TRBJ2-4; 8 nucleotides match TRBD2. The J call may be mistaken, given a closer DNA end match to TRBJ2-5. Per the germline V gene, CDR1 is LGHDT and CDR2 is YNNKEL (reference sequence). The CDR3 runs to 15 residues.

This clonotype came up a few times. The gene calls are TRBV5-1 and TRBJ2-6; D is undetermined. Between the trimmed V and J ends, which lost 0 bases and 6 bases, there was a span of 10 bases. Germline loops: CDR1 SGHRS, CDR2 YFSETQ. This CDR3 region has 15 residues. CDR3 nucleotide sequence: TGCGCCAGCAGCTTGGACGTTACTGAGGCCAACGTCCTGACTTTC. Protein sequence: CASSLDVTEANVLTF.

The J gene is TRBJ1-2, the V gene TRBV27; TRBD1 is a possible D gene (6 bases). Germline V lookup: CDR1 MNHEY, CDR2 SMNVEV (reference sequence). V dropped 6 bases and J dropped 3 bases, with 14 bases sitting between them. The CDR3 length is 14 residues. The CDR3: CASSMRGGDYGYTF. The CDR3 nucleotides are TGTGCCAGCAGCATGAGGGGGGGCGACTATGGCTACACCTTC.

Notes on this clonotype: A much larger clone lies a single base off, so this may be a read error. This sequence joins TRBV4-1 and TRBJ2-3; 11 bases align to TRBD2. This CDR3 spans 15 amino acids. The trim removed 4 bases at V and 4 bases at J, leaving 4 bases unmatched. Per the germline V gene, CDR1 is MGHRA and CDR2 is YSYEKL. CDR3 sequence reads: CASSPLAGASDTQYF. In DNA form, the CDR3 reads TGCGCCAGCAGCCCACTAGCGGGAGCTTCAGATACGCAGTATTTT.

The chain is built from TRBV6-1 and TRBJ2-1; D is perhaps TRBD1 or TRBD2 (5 bases each). Per germline, CDR1 MNHNS and CDR2 SASEGT. The CDR3 runs to 16 residues. Trimming shortened V by 6 bases and J by 4 bases, and 19 bases separated the two germline ends. The CDR3 reads CASRDILASGYNEQFF. CDR3 bases: TGTGCCAGCAGGGACATCCTAGCTTCCGGTTACAATGAGCAGTTCTTC.

J is TRBJ1-1 and V is TRBV7-8; D gene unclear. Germline values: CDR1 SGHVS, CDR2 FQNEAQ. This CDR3 contains 15 residues. V was shortened by 5 bases and J by 1 base, with 14 bases between the two germline ends. CDR3 amino acids: CASSPYTAGNTEAFF. Here the CDR3 DNA reads TGTGCCAGCAGCCCCTACACGGCGGGGAACACTGAAGCTTTCTTT. The whole variable domain, remainder taken from reference TRBV7-8 and TRBJ1-1, is GAGVSQSPRYKVAKRGQDVALRCDPISGHVSLFWYQQALGQGPEFLTYFQNEAQLDKSGLPSDRFFAERPEGSVSTLKIQRTQQEDSAVYLCASSPYTAGNTEAFFGQGTRLTVV.